This T cell receptor (beta chain) originates from a study of CD8 T cells in ankylosing spondylitis. Regarding the study as a whole: There was a TCR beta motif, made of several highly homologous variants, that appeared characteristic of ankylosing spondylitis blood. Reactive arthritis synovial fluid and blood were previously reported to contain some motif variants. Reportedly, significant enrichment of disease-linked clones occurred in matched ankylosing spondylitis synovial fluid.

Of note for this clonotype: No antigen is known for it.

Trimming removed 4 bases at V and 0 bases at J, with 13 bases between. This CDR3 is 15 amino acids long. The V gene's germline CDR1 is SEHNR and CDR2 FQNEAQ (reference sequence). Each TCR beta library was made by quantitative 5'-RACE that incorporated molecular barcodes. TCRdb re-derived calls from the 5' RACE reads in MiXCR, one entry per CDR3 protein. The table includes roughly 700,000 distinct CDR3 sequences, under 20% detected once. This TCR was sampled from a male donor with ankylosing spondylitis. The sample taken for sequencing was blood, either unsorted or a sorted T cell fraction (not recorded which). This chain joins TRBV7-9 and TRBJ2-7, with D maybe TRBD2 (5 bases). The CDR3 protein is CASSYVVGSSYEQYF. The CDR3 DNA reads TGTGCCAGCAGCTATGTTGTGGGGAGCTCCTACGAGCAGTACTTC.